One and the same sample provided the 7 T cell receptor beta chains below, sequenced in a study of response to subunit inactivated influenza vaccine. TCRdb re-derived calls from the RT-PCR reads in MiXCR, one entry per CDR3 protein. The profile covers roughly 460,000 distinct CDR3 sequences, with approximately 9.9% appearing a single time and 9.5% to 15% taken by the ten largest. The input for sequencing was PBMCs from blood, taken roughly 45 days after vaccination. The receptors originated from a man aged 45-65 years who received an inactivated influenza vaccine.

The V and J genes are TRBV7-2 and TRBJ2-5; D is perhaps TRBD1 (6 bases). This CDR3 contains 15 residues. In germline, CDR1 is SGHTA, CDR2 FQGNSA. Trimming shortened V by 2 bases and J by 5 bases, and 15 bases separated the two germline ends. Here the CDR3 reads CASSLFGGTAETQYF. The CDR3 DNA is TGTGCCAGCAGCTTATTTGGGGGCACAGCCGAGACCCAGTACTTC.

This clonotype turned up a few times. This chain joins TRBV9 and TRBJ2-1, with a tentative D call TRBD1 (6 bases). The germline V gene encodes CDR1 SGDLS and CDR2 YYNGEE. CDR3 size: 16 residues. The V end lost 4 bases, the J end lost 3 bases, and 17 bases lay between the germline ends. DNA of the CDR3: TGTGCCAGCAGCTTCGCCGGGACACCGGGCTACAATGAGCAGTTCTTC. Protein sequence: CASSFAGTPGYNEQFF.

This clonotype was counted many times. J is TRBJ1-1 and V is TRBV9; a possible D gene is TRBD1 (5 bases). This CDR3 is built from 15 residues. V was trimmed by 2 bases and J by 4 bases, leaving 15 bases between them. The V gene's germline CDR1 is SGDLS and CDR2 YYNGEE. This CDR3 is CASSVREGRGTEAFF. CDR3 bases: TGTGCCAGCAGCGTTCGCGAGGGTAGGGGCACTGAAGCTTTCTTT.

This clonotype was counted only a few times. V is TRBV5-1 and J is TRBJ2-3, with 9 bases fitting TRBD1. The length of the CDR3 is 17 residues. V shed 2 bases, J shed 2 bases, and the junction held 9 bases outside the gene matches. Germline V gene data show CDR1 as SGHRS and CDR2 as YFSETQ. CDR3 DNA sequence: TGCGCCAGCAGCTTTGTTACAGGGGGCGTTCTCACAGATACGCAGTATTTT. Translating gives CASSFVTGGVLTDTQYF.

The chain uses TRBV12-3 or TRBV12-4 and TRBJ2-3, with TRBD1 matching over 7 bases. The length of the CDR3 is 15 residues. V trimming: 5 bases; J trimming: 2 bases; junction bases outside the gene matches: 7. CDR3 in amino acids: CASSPGQADTDTQYF. For the CDR3, the DNA is TGTGCCAGCAGTCCCGGACAGGCGGACACAGATACGCAGTATTTT.

The V call is TRBV5-1, the J call TRBJ2-3, with TRBD2 as a possible D gene (6 bases). CDR3 length equals 14 residues. V was shortened by 3 bases and J by 6 bases, with 14 bases between the two germline ends. From germline, CDR1 is SGHRS and CDR2 YFSETQ. As DNA, the CDR3 is TGCGCCAGCAGCTCTGCCACGCGGGGCGATACGCAGTATTTT. It is translated as CASSSATRGDTQYF.

This clonotype was recorded a few times. V and J are TRBV7-9 and TRBJ2-7; D remains ambiguous. The germline V gene has CDR1 SEHNR and CDR2 FQNEAQ (reference sequence). Trimming shortened V by 0 bases and J by 5 bases, and 8 bases separated the two germline ends. The CDR3 runs to 13 residues. CDR3 amino acids: CASSLALMNEQYF. In nucleotides, the CDR3 is TGTGCCAGCAGCTTAGCGCTAATGAACGAGCAGTACTTC.